This T cell receptor beta chain was recorded in a study of cytomegalovirus exposure and HLA in healthy donors. Germline V gene sequence: CDR1 SNHLY, CDR2 FYNNEI. CDR3 length: 11 amino acids. Trimming took 6 bases from V and 2 from J, leaving 4 bases between them. PCR primers comprised 60 Vbeta and 13 Jbeta primers. The table came from immunoSEQ multiplex PCR; TCRdb's copy has only in-frame clones and leaves some out. The sample lists around 180,000 clones; about three quarters were seen once. Material: PBMCs. The sequence derives from a woman between 35 and 50 years old in good health and CMV-seronegative. The chain recombines TRBV2 with TRBJ2-5; D ambiguous. CDR3 amino acids: CASSVQETQYF. The CDR3 bases are TGTGCCAGCAGCGTTCAAGAGACCCAGTACTTC.